This is a list of T cell receptor beta chains from one sample in a study of T cell repertoires in cytomegalovirus infection. TCRdb recomputed calls from the reads with MiXCR, one row per CDR3 protein. The profile covers more than 110,000 distinct CDR3 sequences, with over 25% appearing a single time and about 56% taken by the ten largest. The antigens these receptors bind are not known. This specimen consisted of CD8+ T cells from cultured PBMCs, obtained from culture after CMV antigen stimulation. Receptors were obtained from a human donor in good health (CMV status not recorded). Some clones in this sample may be carry-over from other donors' samples. CDR3s include the opening cysteine and the closing phenylalanine or tryptophan. The D gene is left open where the match is weak. Clone size, where shown, is once, few, many, or a class for clones that have expanded.

V,J,D,size,DNA,CDR3
TRBV27,TRBJ2-3,TRBD2,-,TGTGCCAGCACCCGGCGGGGGGGCTCGTCAGATACGCAGTATTTT,CASTRRGGSSDTQYF
TRBV7-2,TRBJ2-3,TRBD2,many,TGTGCCAGCAGCTTCCTAGCGGGGGGCTCAGATACGCAGTATTTT,CASSFLAGGSDTQYF
TRBV27,TRBJ2-7,TRBD1,few,TGTGCCAGCAGTTTCAGGACAGGGTCGGGCGAGCAGTACTTC,CASSFRTGSGEQYF
TRBV28,TRBJ2-1,TRBD1,many,TGTGCCACCTCGGACAGGGGGCTCCATGAGCAGTTCTTC,CATSDRGLHEQFF
TRBV5-5,TRBJ2-7,TRBD2,-,TGTGCCAGCAGCGTTCGACTAGCGGGGGGCGAGCAGTACTTC,CASSVRLAGGEQYF
TRBV7-2,TRBJ2-5,-,many,TGTGCCAGCAGGAAGAGGGGGGAAGTGACCCAGTACTTC,CASRKRGEVTQYF
TRBV29-1,TRBJ2-6,-,-,TGCAGCGTGGTCGGGGGGGCCAACGTCCTGACTTTC,CSVVGGANVLTF
TRBV12-3/TRBV12-4,TRBJ1-2,TRBD1,few,TGTGCCCGACCGACAGGGAACTATGGCTACACCTTC,CARPTGNYGYTF
TRBV15,TRBJ2-4,-,-,TGTGCCACCAGCAGAGATTGGGGAGGGGGATACATTCAGTACTTC,CATSRDWGGGYIQYF
TRBV6-2/TRBV6-3,TRBJ2-4,-,few,TGTGCCAGCAGCTCCCCTCTAGCCAAAAACATTCAGTACTTC,CASSSPLAKNIQYF
TRBV7-9,TRBJ2-2,TRBD1,-,TGTGCCAGCAGCTTAGGACAGGGAGACACCGGGGAGCTGTTTTTT,CASSLGQGDTGELFF
TRBV2,TRBJ2-7,-,-,TGTGCCAGCAGTGAATCAGGGACCGCCTACGAGCAGTACTTC,CASSESGTAYEQYF
TRBV7-9,TRBJ2-7,TRBD2,-,TGTGCCAGCAGCTTAGCTGCGGGGGGTCCCCCCGAGCAGTACTTC,CASSLAAGGPPEQYF
TRBV7-8,TRBJ2-2,TRBD2,few,TGTGCCAGCAGCTGGGAGGTGGTAGCGGGGGGGCGGACCGGGGAGCTGTTTTTT,CASSWEVVAGGRTGELFF
TRBV19,TRBJ1-1,-,many,TGTGCCAGTAGTCGGGCTATGAACACTGAAGCTTTCTTT,CASSRAMNTEAFF
TRBV19,TRBJ2-7,-,few,TGTGCCAGTAGTATCCGGGACATAAACGAGCAGTACTTC,CASSIRDINEQYF
TRBV23-1,TRBJ1-5,-,-,TGCGCCACCGTCGCTGTGAATCAGCCCCAGCATTTT,CATVAVNQPQHF
TRBV20-1,TRBJ1-5,-,-,TGCAGTGCTAGAGATGAGGGCCCTAGCAATCAGCCCCAGCATTTT,CSARDEGPSNQPQHF
TRBV20-1,TRBJ2-2,-,many,TGCAGTGCCCAGACGGGTGAGAGTGACACCGGGGAGCTGTTTTTT,CSAQTGESDTGELFF
TRBV13,TRBJ2-7,-,-,TGTGCCAGCAGCTCTCGTCCCGCCTCCTACGAGCAGTACTTC,CASSSRPASYEQYF
TRBV7-8,TRBJ1-2,TRBD1,-,TGTGCCAGCAGCTTAGCGTGGACAGGGGATGGCTACACCTTC,CASSLAWTGDGYTF
TRBV29-1,TRBJ2-7,TRBD1,-,TGCAGCGTTGAAGACCACGGGACAGGGAGGATTGAGCAGTACTTC,CSVEDHGTGRIEQYF
TRBV12-3/TRBV12-4,TRBJ2-1,TRBD2,once,TGTGCCAGCAGTTTCGGCGGGGGGGACCCCGAGGCCTTC,CASSFGGGDPEAF
TRBV7-6,TRBJ2-7,TRBD2,few,TGTGCCAGCAGCCCAAAGGTGGCGGGGGGATACGAGCAGTACTTC,CASSPKVAGGYEQYF
TRBV6-6,TRBJ1-4,-,-,TGTGCCAGCAGTGGGCGGGCCGCGACTAATGAAAAACTGTTTTTT,CASSGRAATNEKLFF
TRBV10-3,TRBJ2-1,TRBD2,-,TGTGCCATCAGTGAACTATGGACTAGCTCCGATGAGCAGTTCTTC,CAISELWTSSDEQFF
TRBV27,TRBJ1-1,TRBD1,few,TGTGCCAGCACCCTGACAGGGGGCTACACTGAAGCTTTCTTT,CASTLTGGYTEAFF
TRBV6-5,TRBJ1-1,-,few,TGTGCCAGCAGTCAACAGGGTGTGGGCACTGAAGCTTTCTTT,CASSQQGVGTEAFF
TRBV12-3/TRBV12-4,TRBJ1-1,-,many,TGTGCCAGCAGTTTGGTCGGCATAATGAACACTGAAGCTTTCTTT,CASSLVGIMNTEAFF
TRBV7-2,TRBJ1-1,-,few,TGTGCCAGCAGCCCCGGTCTCGGAGGCACACCAGCTTTCTTT,CASSPGLGGTPAFF
TRBV12-3/TRBV12-4,TRBJ2-7,TRBD1,-,TGTGCCAGCAGTTTAGCCCCTAAAGGACAGGTGTGGAGCTCCTACGAGCAGTACTTC,CASSLAPKGQVWSSYEQYF
TRBV27,TRBJ2-7,TRBD1,few,TGTGCCAGCAGGGCAGGACAGGGGGCGAAGTACGAGCAGTACTTC,CASRAGQGAKYEQYF